This TCR beta chain was obtained from a study of blood T cell repertoires in COVID-19. Overall study: Sites across the United States, Italy and Spain contributed samples from acute and convalescent COVID-19.

V lost 0 bases, J lost 5 bases, and 6 bases lay in between. CDR1 is SGHRS and CDR2 is YFSETQ in the germline V gene. This CDR3 is 12 amino acids long. Turning to this clone: The sample contains more than one DNA sequence encoding this CDR3.

Clones were read by immunoSEQ multiplex PCR, and TCRdb kept only the in-frame ones, dropping some. The table has about 330,000 clones, roughly 85% seen once. This sequence joins TRBV5-1 and TRBJ2-7; tentative D call: TRBD1 (5 bases). The material sequenced was peripheral blood. The TCR was taken from a human donor in a cohort sampled during active COVID-19. CDR3 sequence reads: CASSLGGDEQYF. CDR3 coding DNA: TGCGCCAGCAGCTTGGGGGGCGACGAGCAGTACTTC.